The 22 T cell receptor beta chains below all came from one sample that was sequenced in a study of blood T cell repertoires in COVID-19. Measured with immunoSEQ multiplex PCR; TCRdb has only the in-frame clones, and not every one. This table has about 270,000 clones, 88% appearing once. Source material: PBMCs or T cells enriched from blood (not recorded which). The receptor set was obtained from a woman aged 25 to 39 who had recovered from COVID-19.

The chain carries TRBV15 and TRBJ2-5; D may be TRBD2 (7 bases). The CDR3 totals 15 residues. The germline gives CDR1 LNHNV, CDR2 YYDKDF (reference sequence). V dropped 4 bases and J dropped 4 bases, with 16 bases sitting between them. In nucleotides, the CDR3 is TGTGCCACCAGCATGATAGGGGGGGCCGGAGAGACCCAGTACTTC. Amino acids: CATSMIGGAGETQYF.

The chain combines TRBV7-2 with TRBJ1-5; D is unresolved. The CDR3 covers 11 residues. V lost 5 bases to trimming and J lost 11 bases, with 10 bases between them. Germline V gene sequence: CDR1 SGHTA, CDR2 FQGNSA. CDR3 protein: CASSLFGAQHF. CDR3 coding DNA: TGTGCCAGCAGCCTTTTCGGGGCCCAGCATTTT.

CDR3 coding DNA: TGTGCCAGTTCCCAGGGGGCCCTCGGCAATCAGCCCCAGCATTTT. It codes for CASSQGALGNQPQHF. This chain joins TRBV28 and TRBJ1-5, with 8 bases fitting TRBD1. V lost 9 bases and J lost 2; bases outside the gene matches: 9. CDR1 is MDHEN, CDR2 SYDVKM, per germline. The CDR3 runs to 15 residues.

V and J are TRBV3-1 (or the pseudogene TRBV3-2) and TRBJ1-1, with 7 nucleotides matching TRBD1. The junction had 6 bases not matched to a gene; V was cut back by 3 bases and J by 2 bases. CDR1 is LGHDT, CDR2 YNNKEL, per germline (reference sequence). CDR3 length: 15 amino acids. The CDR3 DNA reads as TGTGCCAGCAGCCATAGGACAGGTACCAACACTGAAGCTTTCTTT. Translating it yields CASSHRTGTNTEAFF.

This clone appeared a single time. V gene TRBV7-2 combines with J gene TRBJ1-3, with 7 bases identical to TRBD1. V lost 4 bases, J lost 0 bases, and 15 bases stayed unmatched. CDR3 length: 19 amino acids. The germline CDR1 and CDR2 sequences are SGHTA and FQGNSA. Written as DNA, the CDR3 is TGTGCCAGCAGCTCCTTACCCGGGACAGCCTATTTCTCTGGAAACACCATATATTTT. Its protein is CASSSLPGTAYFSGNTIYF.

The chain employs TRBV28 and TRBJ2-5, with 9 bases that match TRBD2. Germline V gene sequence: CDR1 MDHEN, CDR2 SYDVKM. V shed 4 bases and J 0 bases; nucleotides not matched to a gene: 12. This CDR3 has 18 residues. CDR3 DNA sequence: TGTGCCAGCAGTTCGACGGGACTAGCCTATATGTACCAAGAGACCCAGTACTTC. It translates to CASSSTGLAYMYQETQYF.

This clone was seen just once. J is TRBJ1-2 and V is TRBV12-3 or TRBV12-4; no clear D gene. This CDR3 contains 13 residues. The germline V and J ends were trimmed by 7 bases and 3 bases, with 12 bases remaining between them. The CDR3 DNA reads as TGTGCCAGCAATATTGCCGGGGACTATGGCTACACCTTC. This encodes CASNIAGDYGYTF.

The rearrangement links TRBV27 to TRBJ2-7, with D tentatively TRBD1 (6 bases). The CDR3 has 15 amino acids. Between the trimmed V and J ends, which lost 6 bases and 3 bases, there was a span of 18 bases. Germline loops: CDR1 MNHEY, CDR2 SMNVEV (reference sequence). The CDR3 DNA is TGTGCCAGCAGCGTTATAGCACAGGGCGACTACGAGCAGTACTTC. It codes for CASSVIAQGDYEQYF.

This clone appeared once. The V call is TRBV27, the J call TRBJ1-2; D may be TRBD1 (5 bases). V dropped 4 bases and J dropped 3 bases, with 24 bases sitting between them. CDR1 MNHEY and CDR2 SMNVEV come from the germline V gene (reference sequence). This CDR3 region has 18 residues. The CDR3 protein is CASSWGEVPGNPYYGYTF. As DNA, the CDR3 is TGTGCCAGCAGTTGGGGGGAGGTCCCGGGAAATCCCTACTATGGCTACACCTTC.

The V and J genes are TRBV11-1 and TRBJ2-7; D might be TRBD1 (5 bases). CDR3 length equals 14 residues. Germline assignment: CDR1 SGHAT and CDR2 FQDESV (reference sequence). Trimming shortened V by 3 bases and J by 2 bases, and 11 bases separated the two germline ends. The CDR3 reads CASSFEYRPYEQYF. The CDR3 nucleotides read TGTGCCAGCAGCTTCGAGTACAGGCCCTACGAGCAGTACTTC.

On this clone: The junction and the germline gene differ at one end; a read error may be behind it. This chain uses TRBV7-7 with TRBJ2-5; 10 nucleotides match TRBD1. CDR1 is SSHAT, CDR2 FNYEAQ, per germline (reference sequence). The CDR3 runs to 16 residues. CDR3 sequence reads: CASSHPRDRGEETQYF. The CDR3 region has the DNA TGTGCTAGCAGCCACCCCCGGGACAGGGGCGAAGAGACCCAGTACTTC.

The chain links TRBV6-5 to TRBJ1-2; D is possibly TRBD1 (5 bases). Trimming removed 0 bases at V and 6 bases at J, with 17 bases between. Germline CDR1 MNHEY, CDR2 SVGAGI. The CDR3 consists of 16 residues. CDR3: CASSYSGFGGMDGYTF. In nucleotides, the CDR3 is TGTGCCAGCAGTTACTCGGGTTTCGGGGGAATGGATGGCTACACCTTC.

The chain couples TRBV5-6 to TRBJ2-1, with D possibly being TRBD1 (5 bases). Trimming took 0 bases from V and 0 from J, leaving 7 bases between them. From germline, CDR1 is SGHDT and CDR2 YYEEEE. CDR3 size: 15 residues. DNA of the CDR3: TGTGCCAGCAGCTTGGGGGGCGGCTCCTACAATGAGCAGTTCTTC. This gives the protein CASSLGGGSYNEQFF.

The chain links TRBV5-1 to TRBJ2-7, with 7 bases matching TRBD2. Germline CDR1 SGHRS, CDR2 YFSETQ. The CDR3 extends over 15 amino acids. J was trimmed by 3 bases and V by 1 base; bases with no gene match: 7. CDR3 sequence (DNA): TGCGCCAGCAGCTTGACCGGGGGGTCCTTCTACGAGCAGTACTTC. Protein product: CASSLTGGSFYEQYF.

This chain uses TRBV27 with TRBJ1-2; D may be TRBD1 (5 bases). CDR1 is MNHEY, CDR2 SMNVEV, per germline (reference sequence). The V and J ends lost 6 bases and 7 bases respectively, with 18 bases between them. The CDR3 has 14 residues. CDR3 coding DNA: TGTGCCAGCAGCCCACAGGCCCTGTTTCCTGGCTACACCTTC. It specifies CASSPQALFPGYTF.

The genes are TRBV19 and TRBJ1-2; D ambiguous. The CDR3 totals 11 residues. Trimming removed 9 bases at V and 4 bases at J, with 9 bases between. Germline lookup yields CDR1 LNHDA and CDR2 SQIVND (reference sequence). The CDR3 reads CASGWVYGYTF. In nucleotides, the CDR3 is TGTGCCAGCGGGTGGGTCTATGGCTACACCTTC. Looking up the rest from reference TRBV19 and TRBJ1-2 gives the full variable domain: DGGITQSPKYLFRKEGQNVTLSCEQNLNHDAMYWYRQDPGQGLRLIYYSQIVNDFQKGDIAEGYSVSREKKESFPLTVTSAQKNPTAFYLCASGWVYGYTFGSGTRLTVV.

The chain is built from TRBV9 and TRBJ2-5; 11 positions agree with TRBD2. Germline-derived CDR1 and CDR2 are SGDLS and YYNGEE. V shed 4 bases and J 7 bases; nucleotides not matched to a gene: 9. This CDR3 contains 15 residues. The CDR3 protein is CASSPGLAVQVTQYF. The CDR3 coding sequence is TGTGCCAGCAGCCCGGGACTAGCGGTACAGGTGACCCAGTACTTC. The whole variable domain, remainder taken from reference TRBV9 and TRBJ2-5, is DSGVTQTPKHLITATGQRVTLRCSPRSGDLSVYWYQQSLDQGLQFLIQYYNGEERAKGNILERFSAQQFPDLHSELNLSSLELGDSALYFCASSPGLAVQVTQYFGPGTRLLVL.

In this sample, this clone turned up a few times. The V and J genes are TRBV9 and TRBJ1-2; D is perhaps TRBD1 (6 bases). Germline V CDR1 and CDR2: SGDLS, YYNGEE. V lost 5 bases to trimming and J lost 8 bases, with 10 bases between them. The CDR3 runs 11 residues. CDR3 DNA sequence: TGTGCCAGCAGGACAGGCCTCGGCTACACCTTC. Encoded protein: CASRTGLGYTF.

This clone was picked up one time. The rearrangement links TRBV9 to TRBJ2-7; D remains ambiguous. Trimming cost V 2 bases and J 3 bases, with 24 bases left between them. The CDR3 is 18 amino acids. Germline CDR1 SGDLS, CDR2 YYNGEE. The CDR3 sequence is CASSVHVLLAVQNYEQYF. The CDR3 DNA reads TGTGCCAGCAGCGTGCATGTCCTGCTGGCCGTGCAGAACTACGAGCAGTACTTC.

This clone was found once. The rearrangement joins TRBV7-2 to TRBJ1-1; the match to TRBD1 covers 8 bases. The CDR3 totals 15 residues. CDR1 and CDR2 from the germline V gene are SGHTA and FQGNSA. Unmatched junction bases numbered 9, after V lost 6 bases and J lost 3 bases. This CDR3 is CASRYWTGKDTEAFF. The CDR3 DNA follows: TGTGCCAGCAGGTACTGGACAGGGAAAGACACTGAAGCTTTCTTT. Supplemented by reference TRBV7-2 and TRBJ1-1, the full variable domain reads GAGVSQSPSNKVTEKGKDVELRCDPISGHTALYWYRQSLGQGLEFLIYFQGNSAPDKSGLPSDRFSAERTGGSVSTLTIQRTQQEDSAVYLCASRYWTGKDTEAFFGQGTRLTVV.

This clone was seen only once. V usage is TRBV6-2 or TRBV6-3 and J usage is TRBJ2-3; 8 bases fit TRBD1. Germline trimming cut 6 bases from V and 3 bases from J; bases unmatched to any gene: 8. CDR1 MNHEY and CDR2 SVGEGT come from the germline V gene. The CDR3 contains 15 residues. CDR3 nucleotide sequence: TGTGCCAGCAGCCCTGACAGGGGTGGAACAGATACGCAGTATTTT. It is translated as CASSPDRGGTDTQYF.

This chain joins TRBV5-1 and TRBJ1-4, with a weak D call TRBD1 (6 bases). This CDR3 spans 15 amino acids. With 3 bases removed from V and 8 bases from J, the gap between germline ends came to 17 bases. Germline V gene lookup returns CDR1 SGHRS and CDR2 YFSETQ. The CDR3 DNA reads TGCGCCAGCAGCTCCACAGGGACGGTAGGGGAAAAACTGTTTTTT. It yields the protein CASSSTGTVGEKLFF. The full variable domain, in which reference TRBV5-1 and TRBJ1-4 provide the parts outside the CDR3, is KAGVTQTPRYLIKTRGQQVTLSCSPISGHRSVSWYQQTPGQGLQFLFEYFSETQRNKGNFPGRFSGRQFSNSRSEMNVSTLELGDSALYLCASSSTGTVGEKLFFGSGTQLSVL.